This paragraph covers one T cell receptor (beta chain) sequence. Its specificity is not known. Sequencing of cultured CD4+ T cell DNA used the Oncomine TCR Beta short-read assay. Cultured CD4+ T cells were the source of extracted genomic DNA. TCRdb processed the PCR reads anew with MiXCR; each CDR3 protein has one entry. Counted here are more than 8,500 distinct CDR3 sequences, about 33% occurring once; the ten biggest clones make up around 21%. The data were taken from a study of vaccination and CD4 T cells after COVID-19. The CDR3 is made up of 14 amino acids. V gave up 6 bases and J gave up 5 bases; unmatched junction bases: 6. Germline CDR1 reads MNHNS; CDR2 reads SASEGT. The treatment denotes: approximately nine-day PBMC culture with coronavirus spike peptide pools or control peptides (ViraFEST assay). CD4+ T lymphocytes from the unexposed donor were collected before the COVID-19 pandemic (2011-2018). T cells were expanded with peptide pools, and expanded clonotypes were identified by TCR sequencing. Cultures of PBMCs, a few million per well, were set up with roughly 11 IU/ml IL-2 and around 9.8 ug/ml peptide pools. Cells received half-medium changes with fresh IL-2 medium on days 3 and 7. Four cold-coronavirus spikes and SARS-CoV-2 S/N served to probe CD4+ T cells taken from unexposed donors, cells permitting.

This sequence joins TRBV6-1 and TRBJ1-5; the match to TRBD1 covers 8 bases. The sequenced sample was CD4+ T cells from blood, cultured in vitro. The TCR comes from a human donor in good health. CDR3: CASSGGQGYQPQHF. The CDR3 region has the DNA TGTGCCAGCAGCGGTGGACAGGGATATCAGCCCCAGCATTTT.